This T cell receptor beta chain was profiled in a study of cytomegalovirus exposure and HLA in healthy donors. The study, taken as a whole, reports: Judged likely to be a sequencing artifact was a cluster of highly shared sequence variants. TCR beta chains numbering some 160 were designated cytomegalovirus-associated.

This clone was detected once. Its specificity is not known. The PCR had 60 Vbeta and 13 Jbeta primers. Data came from immunoSEQ multiplex PCR; TCRdb stores just in-frame clones and leaves some out. The sample records around 100,000 clones, about 79% being singletons. Germline values: CDR1 KGHSH, CDR2 LQKENI. The CDR3 is made up of 14 amino acids. The V gene lost 6 bases and the J gene lost 2 bases, with 11 bases spanning the gap. This sequence originates from a man aged 50-60 years in good health and CMV-seropositive. Sequencing was carried out using PBMCs. The chain links TRBV18 to TRBJ2-4, with D possibly matching TRBD1 (5 bases). CDR3 protein: CASSDRGPKNIQYF. The DNA of the CDR3 is TGTGCCAGCTCTGATAGGGGCCCCAAAAACATTCAGTACTTC.